The 30 T cell receptor beta chains given below trace back to one sample, sequenced in a study of blood T cells in healthy people across ages (dated by TCRdb to the mid-2010s). Receptor libraries were prepared by 5' RACE. TCRdb records Illumina HiSeq 2500 as the sequencer. A second PCR of about 6 to 11 cycles was run with a J-beta primer mix and a sample-barcoded 5' primer. In TCRdb, the public reads were trimmed at Q25 with fastp and aligned with MiXCR, with productive beta chains retained. One record per CDR3 amino acid sequence lists the most common genes and DNA. The sample includes about 780,000 distinct CDR3 sequences, with roughly 24% observed a single time. Clones ranked in the top ten supply 3% of the sample. This sample was shared with a second study, whose subject was T cells of mothers and their children.

The sequenced sample consisted of blood. Source of these receptors: a boy between 10 and 17 years old in good health.

This clonotype was counted ten times or more. The V gene is TRBV6-5, the J gene TRBJ2-7; possibly TRBD1 for D (5 bases). V was shortened by 5 bases and J by 4 bases, with 9 bases between the two germline ends. The CDR3 has 12 residues. Germline CDR1 and CDR2: MNHEY and SVGAGI. The CDR3 nucleotides are TGTGCCAGCAGTACCACAGGTTACGAGCAGTACTTC. This gives the protein CASSTTGYEQYF.

This sequence joins TRBV28 and TRBJ2-5; no clear D. Germline V gene lookup returns CDR1 MDHEN and CDR2 SYDVKM. The CDR3 has 12 amino acids. The V end was cut by 7 bases, the J end by 1 base, with 7 bases between. The CDR3 DNA reads as TGTGCCAGCAAGGGCCCCCAAGAGACCCAGTACTTC. It specifies CASKGPQETQYF.

CDR3 coding DNA: TGTGCCAGCAGACCGACTAGCGGGGGGGTCGAGCAGTTCTTC. Its protein is CASRPTSGGVEQFF. The chain is built from TRBV6-5 and TRBJ2-1; 14 bases are shared with TRBD2. Germline CDR1 reads MNHEY; CDR2 reads SVGAGI. This CDR3 is built from 14 residues. The J segment lost 10 bases and the V segment lost 6 bases, leaving 5 bases of the junction unmatched.

This sequence joins TRBV12-3 or TRBV12-4 and TRBJ2-5, with 13 positions matching TRBD2. This CDR3 is 16 amino acids long. V dropped 5 bases and J dropped 5; count of bases not matched to a gene: 8. The CDR3: CASSPQLAGGPETQYF. The CDR3 nucleotides are TGTGCCAGCAGTCCCCAACTAGCGGGGGGGCCTGAGACCCAGTACTTC.

This clonotype was detected only a few times. The V call is TRBV6-1, the J call TRBJ2-5; maybe TRBD2 (5 bases). The germline V gene has CDR1 MNHNS and CDR2 SASEGT. Trimming cost V 4 bases and J 4 bases, with 10 bases left between them. The CDR3 runs 13 residues. CDR3 region: CASSGASLETQYF. The CDR3 bases are TGTGCCAGCAGTGGAGCTAGCCTAGAGACCCAGTACTTC.

This clonotype was counted between two and nine times. This chain connects TRBV3-1 to TRBJ1-1, with D possibly matching TRBD1 (5 bases). V dropped 4 bases and J dropped 9 bases, with 15 bases sitting between them. The germline V gene encodes CDR1 LGHDT and CDR2 YNNKEL (reference sequence). The CDR3 spans 13 residues. The CDR3 region is CASSLGAGGKAFF. The CDR3 DNA reads as TGTGCCAGCAGCCTCGGGGCGGGGGGGAAAGCTTTCTTT. The complete variable domain, with remaining parts taken from reference TRBV3-1 and TRBJ1-1, reads DTAVSQTPKYLVTQMGNDKSIKCEQNLGHDTMYWYKQDSKKFLKIMFSYNNKELIINETVPNRFSPKSPDKAHLNLHINSLELGDSAVYFCASSLGAGGKAFFGQGTRLTVV.

This clonotype was observed a few times. V usage is TRBV4-1 and J usage is TRBJ2-3; 11 bases match TRBD1. The ends lost 0 bases at V and 4 bases at J; junction bases unmatched: 6. Germline V gene sequence: CDR1 MGHRA, CDR2 YSYEKL. The CDR3 totals 17 residues. The CDR3 region is CASSQEFGQGAPDTQYF. DNA for the CDR3: TGCGCCAGCAGCCAAGAGTTTGGACAGGGGGCCCCAGATACGCAGTATTTT.

The chain recombines TRBV12-3 or TRBV12-4 with TRBJ2-5, with 8 nucleotides matching TRBD2. The CDR3 has 15 amino acids. V shed 2 bases, J shed 5 bases, and the junction held 7 bases outside the gene matches. The chain's CDR3 is CASSLTWGLDETQYF. The CDR3 region has the DNA TGTGCCAGCAGTTTAACCTGGGGACTAGATGAGACCCAGTACTTC.

This clonotype occurred a few times. The CDR3 nucleotides are TGTGCCAGCAGCTTAGGACTAGCGGGGTTGAATGAGCAGTTCTTC. This codes for CASSLGLAGLNEQFF. The chain couples TRBV11-2 to TRBJ2-1, with 11 bases aligning to TRBD2. The CDR3 loop spans 15 amino acids. The V segment lost 1 base and the J segment 7 bases; nucleotides outside the gene matches: 3. In germline, CDR1 is SGHAT, CDR2 FQNNGV.

The V gene is TRBV20-1, the J gene TRBJ1-4; possibly TRBD1 for D (5 bases). The germline V gene has CDR1 DFQATT and CDR2 SNEGSKA (reference sequence). The ends were cut back, 4 bases at V and 6 bases at J, with 12 bases in the middle. This CDR3 is built from 13 residues. Here the CDR3 reads CSATGGGDEKLFF. The CDR3 nucleotides read TGCAGTGCTACCGGTGGGGGTGATGAAAAACTGTTTTTT.

The DNA for the CDR3 is TGTGCCAGCAGCTTCCGGGACAGGACCGGGCAGACCCAGTACTTC. It yields the protein CASSFRDRTGQTQYF. The chain combines TRBV7-6 with TRBJ2-5; 8 bases match TRBD1. The J segment lost 6 bases and the V segment lost 3 bases, leaving 9 bases of the junction unmatched. The CDR3 consists of 15 residues. From germline, CDR1 is SGHVS and CDR2 FNYEAQ.

The chain is built from TRBV3-1 and TRBJ2-6; D is ambiguous. Germline V gene sequence: CDR1 LGHDT, CDR2 YNNKEL (reference sequence). The CDR3 extends over 15 amino acids. The germline V and J ends were trimmed by 3 bases and 1 base, with 7 bases remaining between them. CDR3 protein: CASSQGRSGANVLTF. For the CDR3, the DNA is TGTGCCAGCAGCCAGGGTCGGTCTGGGGCCAACGTCCTGACTTTC.

This clonotype appeared a few times. The chain employs TRBV20-1 and TRBJ2-7; D gene uncertain. Germline assignment: CDR1 DFQATT and CDR2 SNEGSKA (reference sequence). V lost 6 bases, J lost 0 bases, and 6 bases lay in between. The CDR3 has 11 residues. The DNA of the CDR3 is TGCAGTGCCCTCAGCTCCTACGAGCAGTACTTC. It is translated as CSALSSYEQYF.

The chain uses TRBV7-2 and TRBJ1-4; 7 nucleotides line up with TRBD1. Unmatched junction bases numbered 7, after V lost 4 bases and J lost 5 bases. Looked up from germline, CDR1 is SGHTA and CDR2 is FQGNSA. This CDR3 has 15 residues. The CDR3 DNA reads as TGTGCCAGCAGCTCCCGGACAGGAAGAAATGAAAAACTGTTTTTT. Protein: CASSSRTGRNEKLFF.

In its sample, this clonotype was seen a few times. CDR3 sequence: CASSLRTGHLYEQYF. Here the CDR3 DNA reads TGTGCCAGCAGTCTTAGGACGGGACACCTATACGAGCAGTACTTC. V gene TRBV12-3 or TRBV12-4 combines with J gene TRBJ2-7; tentative D call: TRBD1 (6 bases). The V end lost 5 bases, the J end lost 4 bases, and 18 bases lay between the germline ends. The CDR3 is made up of 15 amino acids.

The chain combines TRBV18 with TRBJ2-1; D ambiguous. CDR1 and CDR2 (germline): KGHSH, LQKENI. The CDR3 is made up of 11 amino acids. Trimming took 3 bases from V and 7 from J, leaving 4 bases between them. CDR3 in amino acids: CASSPENEQFF. The CDR3 nucleotides read TGTGCCAGCTCACCGGAAAATGAGCAGTTCTTC.

This sequence joins TRBV29-1 and TRBJ1-4; the D gene is possibly TRBD1 (5 bases). Germline-derived CDR1 and CDR2 are SQVTM and ANQGSEA. Trimming shortened V by 5 bases and J by 5 bases, and 15 bases separated the two germline ends. The CDR3 length is 14 residues. The CDR3 DNA reads TGCAGCGTTAAGGAGAGGGGCACAAATGAAAAACTGTTTTTT. It yields the protein CSVKERGTNEKLFF.

The chain joins TRBV20-1 to TRBJ2-5; possibly TRBD1 for D (6 bases). CDR1 DFQATT and CDR2 SNEGSKA come from the germline V gene (reference sequence). Trimming shortened V by 1 base and J by 1 base, and 13 bases separated the two germline ends. CDR3 length equals 15 residues. CDR3 nucleotides: TGCAGTGCTAGAGTGTTAAAAGGGGGCCAAGAGACCCAGTACTTC. This codes for CSARVLKGGQETQYF.

This clonotype was seen a handful of times. This chain joins TRBV29-1 and TRBJ2-5, with D unresolved. The J call may not be correct, given that the DNA end is closer to TRBJ2-1. The CDR3 length is 10 residues. Germline CDR1 SQVTM, CDR2 ANQGSEA. The CDR3 nucleotides are TGCAGCGTTGGGGCATCGGAGCAGTTCTTC. This gives the protein CSVGASEQFF.

This clonotype was counted only a few times. The chain couples TRBV7-2 to TRBJ1-2; D remains unclear. V was shortened by 3 bases and J by 5 bases, with 13 bases between the two germline ends. The CDR3 length is 14 residues. Germline V gives CDR1 SGHTA, CDR2 FQGNSA. The CDR3: CASSFGPVGYGYTF. The CDR3 bases are TGTGCCAGCAGCTTCGGACCTGTGGGGTATGGCTACACCTTC.

This clonotype was observed a few times. This chain uses TRBV4-1 with TRBJ2-1; TRBD2 is a possible D gene (7 bases). There are 15 residues in the CDR3. V was shortened by 1 base and J by 2 bases, with 9 bases between the two germline ends. Germline V lookup: CDR1 MGHRA, CDR2 YSYEKL. CDR3 residues: CASSQAGGPYNEQFF. In nucleotides, the CDR3 is TGCGCCAGCAGCCAAGCGGGGGGCCCCTACAATGAGCAGTTCTTC.

This clonotype has just a few counts. The rearrangement joins TRBV20-1 to TRBJ2-1; D perhaps matches TRBD2 (6 bases). Trimming left V 6 bases short and J 4 bases short, with 13 bases between. Germline V CDR1 and CDR2: DFQATT, SNEGSKA (reference sequence). CDR3 length: 13 residues. The CDR3, as DNA: TGCAGTGCCCGAGTAGCGGCTTACAATGAGCAGTTCTTC. Residues: CSARVAAYNEQFF.

The chain is built from TRBV7-6 and TRBJ2-5; 7 nucleotides line up with TRBD1. Germline CDR1 and CDR2: SGHVS and FNYEAQ. The CDR3 has 16 residues. V was clipped by 6 bases and J by 2 bases; unmatched bases: 12. CDR3: CASRSRTGLEQETQYF. DNA for the CDR3: TGTGCCAGCAGGTCTAGGACAGGCCTAGAACAAGAGACCCAGTACTTC.

The CDR3 DNA is TGTGCCAGCAGTCGGTCAAGGACAGGGGACTACGAGCAGTACTTC. It is translated as CASSRSRTGDYEQYF. J is TRBJ2-7 and V is TRBV12-3 or TRBV12-4, with TRBD1 matching over 9 bases. This CDR3 comprises 15 residues. Trimming took 5 bases from V and 3 from J; bases not matched to a gene: 8.

The chain joins TRBV28 to TRBJ1-2; TRBD1 is a possible D gene (6 bases). Deletions cut 5 bases from V and 8 bases from J, with 15 bases between. This CDR3 region has 13 residues. The V gene's germline CDR1 is MDHEN and CDR2 SYDVKM. DNA for the CDR3: TGTGCCAGCAGTCGAACAGGGTCAGGGGGCTACACCTTC. Translating gives CASSRTGSGGYTF.

This clonotype was picked up a small number of times. The J gene is TRBJ1-1, the V gene TRBV2; no definite D call. Trimming removed 6 bases from V and 3 bases from J, with 14 bases in between. This CDR3 is built from 14 residues. Germline V gene data show CDR1 as SNHLY and CDR2 as FYNNEI. The CDR3 nucleotides are TGTGCCAGCAGGACCCCCGACTGGGACACTGAAGCTTTCTTT. Translated, it gives CASRTPDWDTEAFF.

This clonotype occurred a few times. The genes are TRBV6-5 and TRBJ2-3; D is unclear. Germline V lookup: CDR1 MNHEY, CDR2 SVGAGI. V dropped 2 bases and J dropped 2 bases, with 11 bases sitting between them. This CDR3 region has 15 residues. CDR3 DNA sequence: TGTGCCAGCAGTTACCCAAGCCATTTCACAGATACGCAGTATTTT. It specifies CASSYPSHFTDTQYF.

J is TRBJ2-7 and V is TRBV13, with D uncertain. CDR3 length: 13 residues. Germline CDR1 is PRHDT and CDR2 is FYEKMQ (reference sequence). Trimming took off 0 bases at V and 5 bases at J, with 8 bases between the two ends. The CDR3: CASSLGGRNEQYF. As DNA, the CDR3 is TGTGCCAGCAGCTTAGGGGGTAGGAACGAGCAGTACTTC.

The rearrangement uses TRBV7-8 and TRBJ2-5; D gene ambiguous. Trimming stripped 4 bases from V and 5 bases from J, with 11 bases between. Germline assignment: CDR1 SGHVS and CDR2 FQNEAQ. The CDR3 runs to 13 residues. This chain's CDR3 is CASSSPRAETQYF. The DNA of the CDR3 is TGTGCCAGCAGCTCTCCTCGCGCGGAGACCCAGTACTTC.

This clonotype was recorded a few times. This chain joins TRBV11-2 and TRBJ2-5; D remains ambiguous. Germline CDR1 SGHAT, CDR2 FQNNGV. Trimming removed 1 base at V and 4 bases at J, with 13 bases between. The CDR3 length is 15 residues. The DNA for the CDR3 is TGTGCCAGCAGCTTAGGGGCGGACCAAAGAGAGACCCAGTACTTC. Translating gives CASSLGADQRETQYF.